Here is one T cell receptor beta chain with its context. Its target is unknown. These data come from a study of T cells in Graves' hyperthyroidism and ophthalmopathy. Patients aged 18 to 65 had newly diagnosed hyperthyroidism that had lasted under 2 months. Researchers barred patients who had uncontrolled infection, other autoimmune disease, pregnancy or lactation. V lost 6 bases, J lost 4 bases, and 13 bases lay in between. The CDR3 runs 14 residues. Germline assignment: CDR1 MNHEY and CDR2 SVGEGT. TCR beta CDR3 regions were amplified from RNA. Researchers ran a first-round RT-PCR on the TCR CDR3 using the HTBI primer set. TCRdb re-analysed the multiplex PCR reads in MiXCR, keeping a single row per CDR3 protein. The data contain 200,000 or so distinct CDR3 sequences, about a sixth of them singletons. General study findings and limits: Researchers found most expanded thyroid clonotypes above 0.001 in blood as well.

The source material was blood. This chain connects TRBV6-2 or TRBV6-3 to TRBJ1-5; D call uncertain. The source is a woman between 50 and 59 years old with Graves' hyperthyroidism. CDR3 protein: CASSGQVLNQPQHF. In DNA form, the CDR3 reads TGTGCCAGCAGCGGCCAGGTCTTAAATCAGCCCCAGCATTTT.